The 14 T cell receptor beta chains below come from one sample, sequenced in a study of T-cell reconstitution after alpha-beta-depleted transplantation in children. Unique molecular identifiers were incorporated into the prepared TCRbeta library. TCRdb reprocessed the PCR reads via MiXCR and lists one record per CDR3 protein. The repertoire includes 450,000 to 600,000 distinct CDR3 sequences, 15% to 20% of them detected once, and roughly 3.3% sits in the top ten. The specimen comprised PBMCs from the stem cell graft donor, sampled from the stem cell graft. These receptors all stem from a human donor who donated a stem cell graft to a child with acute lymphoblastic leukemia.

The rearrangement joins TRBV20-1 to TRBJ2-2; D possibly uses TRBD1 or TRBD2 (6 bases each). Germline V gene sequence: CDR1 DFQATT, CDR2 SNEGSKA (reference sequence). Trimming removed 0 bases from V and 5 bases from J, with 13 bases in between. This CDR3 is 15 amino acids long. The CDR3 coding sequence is TGCAGTGCTAGAGATCCCGGGGGCACTACCGGGGAGCTGTTTTTT. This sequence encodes CSARDPGGTTGELFF.

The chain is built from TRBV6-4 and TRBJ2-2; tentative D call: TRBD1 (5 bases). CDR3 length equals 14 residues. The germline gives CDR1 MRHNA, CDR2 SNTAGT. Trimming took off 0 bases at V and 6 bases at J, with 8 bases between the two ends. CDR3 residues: CASSDSKGAGELFF. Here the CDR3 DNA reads TGTGCCAGCAGTGACTCGAAAGGGGCCGGGGAGCTGTTTTTT.

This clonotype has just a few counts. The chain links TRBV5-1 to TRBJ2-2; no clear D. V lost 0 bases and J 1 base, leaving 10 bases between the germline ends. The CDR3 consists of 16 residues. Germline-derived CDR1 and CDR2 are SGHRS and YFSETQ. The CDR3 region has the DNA TGCGCCAGCAGCTTGGGAGTTACCATGAACACCGGGGAGCTGTTTTTT. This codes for CASSLGVTMNTGELFF.

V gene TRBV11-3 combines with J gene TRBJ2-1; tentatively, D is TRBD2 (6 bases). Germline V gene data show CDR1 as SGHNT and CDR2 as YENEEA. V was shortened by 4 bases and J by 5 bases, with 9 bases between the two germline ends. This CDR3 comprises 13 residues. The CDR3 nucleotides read TGTGCCAGCAGCTCGACTAGACACAATGAGCAGTTCTTC. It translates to CASSSTRHNEQFF.

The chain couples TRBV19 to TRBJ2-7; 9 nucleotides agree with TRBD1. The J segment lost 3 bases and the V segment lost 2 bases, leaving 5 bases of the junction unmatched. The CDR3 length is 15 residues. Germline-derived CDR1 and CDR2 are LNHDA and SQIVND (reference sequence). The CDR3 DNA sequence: TGTGCCAGTAGTATACCGGGACAGGGCCTCTACGAGCAGTACTTC. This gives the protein CASSIPGQGLYEQYF.

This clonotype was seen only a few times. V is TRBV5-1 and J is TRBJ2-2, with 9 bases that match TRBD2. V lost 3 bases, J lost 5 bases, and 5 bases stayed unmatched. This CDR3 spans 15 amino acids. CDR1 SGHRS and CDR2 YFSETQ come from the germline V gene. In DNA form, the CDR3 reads TGCGCCAGCAGCTCAGCGGGAGGCAGAACCGGGGAGCTGTTTTTT. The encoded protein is CASSSAGGRTGELFF.

The DNA for the CDR3 is TGTGCCAGCAGCCATGAAGGGGGAGGGCTCGAGACCCAGTACTTC. This translates into CASSHEGGGLETQYF. This chain connects TRBV3-1 to TRBJ2-5; tentative D call: TRBD2 (7 bases). V was pared by 3 bases and J by 5 bases, with 16 bases between. The CDR3 sequence is 15 residues long. From germline, CDR1 is LGHDT and CDR2 YNNKEL (reference sequence).

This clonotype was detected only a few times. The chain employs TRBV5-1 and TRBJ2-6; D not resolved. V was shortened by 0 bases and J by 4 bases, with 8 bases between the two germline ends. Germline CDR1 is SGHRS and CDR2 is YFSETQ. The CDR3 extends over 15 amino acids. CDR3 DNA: TGCGCCAGCAGCTTGGGGACGAGAGGGGCCAACGTCCTGACTTTC. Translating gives CASSLGTRGANVLTF. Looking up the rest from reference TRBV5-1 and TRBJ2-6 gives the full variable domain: KAGVTQTPRYLIKTRGQQVTLSCSPISGHRSVSWYQQTPGQGLQFLFEYFSETQRNKGNFPGRFSGRQFSNSRSEMNVSTLELGDSALYLCASSLGTRGANVLTFGAGSRLTVL.

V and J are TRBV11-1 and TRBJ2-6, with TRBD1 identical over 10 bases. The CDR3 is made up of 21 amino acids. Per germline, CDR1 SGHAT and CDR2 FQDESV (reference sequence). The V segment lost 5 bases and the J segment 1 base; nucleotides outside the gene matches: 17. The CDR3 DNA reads TGTGCCAGCAGCCTACTTCATTTCCGGGACAGGGGAGTGTCTGGGGCCAACGTCCTGACTTTC. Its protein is CASSLLHFRDRGVSGANVLTF. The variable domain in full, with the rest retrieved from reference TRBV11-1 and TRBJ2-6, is EAEVAQSPRYKITEKSQAVAFWCDPISGHATLYWYRQILGQGPELLVQFQDESVVDDSQLPKDRFSAERLKGVDSTLKIQPAELGDSAMYLCASSLLHFRDRGVSGANVLTFGAGSRLTVL.

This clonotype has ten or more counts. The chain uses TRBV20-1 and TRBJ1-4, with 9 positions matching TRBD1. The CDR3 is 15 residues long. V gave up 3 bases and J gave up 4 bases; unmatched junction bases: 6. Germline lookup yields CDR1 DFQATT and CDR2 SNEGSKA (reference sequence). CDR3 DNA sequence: TGCAGTGCTAGTGGAGGACAGGGGAATAATGAAAAACTGTTTTTT. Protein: CSASGGQGNNEKLFF.

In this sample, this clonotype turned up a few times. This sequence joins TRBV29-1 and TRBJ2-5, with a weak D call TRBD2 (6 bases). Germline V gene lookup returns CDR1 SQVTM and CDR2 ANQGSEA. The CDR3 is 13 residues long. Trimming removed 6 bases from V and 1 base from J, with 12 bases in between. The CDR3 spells CSVLLSGQETQYF. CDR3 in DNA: TGCAGCGTGCTTCTTAGCGGCCAAGAGACCCAGTACTTC.

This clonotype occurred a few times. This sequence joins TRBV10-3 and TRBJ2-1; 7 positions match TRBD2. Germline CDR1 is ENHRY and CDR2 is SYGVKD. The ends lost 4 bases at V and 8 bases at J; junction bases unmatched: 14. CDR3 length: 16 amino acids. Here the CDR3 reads CAISGHAGEDLDEQFF. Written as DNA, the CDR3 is TGTGCCATCAGTGGCCACGCGGGGGAGGACCTGGATGAGCAGTTCTTC.

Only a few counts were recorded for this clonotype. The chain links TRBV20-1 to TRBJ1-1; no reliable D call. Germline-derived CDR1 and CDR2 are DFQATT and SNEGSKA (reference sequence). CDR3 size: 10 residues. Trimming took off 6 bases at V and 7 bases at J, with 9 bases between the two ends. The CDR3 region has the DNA TGCAGTGCCAAGGAAAATGAAGCTTTCTTT. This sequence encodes CSAKENEAFF.

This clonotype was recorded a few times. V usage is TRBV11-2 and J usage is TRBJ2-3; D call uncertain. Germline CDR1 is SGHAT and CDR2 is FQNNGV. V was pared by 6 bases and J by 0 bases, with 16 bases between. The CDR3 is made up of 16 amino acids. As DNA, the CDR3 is TGTGCCAGCAGGCTTAGGAACGGAGCGAGCACAGATACGCAGTATTTT. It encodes CASRLRNGASTDTQYF.